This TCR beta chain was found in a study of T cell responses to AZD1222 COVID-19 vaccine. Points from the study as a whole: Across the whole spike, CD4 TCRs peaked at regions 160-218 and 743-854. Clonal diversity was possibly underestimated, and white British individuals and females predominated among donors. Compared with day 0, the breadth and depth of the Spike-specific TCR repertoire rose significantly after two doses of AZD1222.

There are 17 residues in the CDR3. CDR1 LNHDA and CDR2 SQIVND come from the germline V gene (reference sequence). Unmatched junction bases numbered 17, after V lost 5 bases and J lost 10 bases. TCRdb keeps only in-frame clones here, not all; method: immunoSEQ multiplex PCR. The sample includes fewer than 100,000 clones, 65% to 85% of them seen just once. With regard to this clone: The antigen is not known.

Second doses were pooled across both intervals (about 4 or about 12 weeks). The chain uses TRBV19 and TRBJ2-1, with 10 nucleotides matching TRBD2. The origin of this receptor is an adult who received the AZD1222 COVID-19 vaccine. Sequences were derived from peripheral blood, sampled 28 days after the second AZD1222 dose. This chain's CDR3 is CASSHQGPAGGLQEQFF. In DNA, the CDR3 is TGTGCCAGTAGTCACCAGGGGCCAGCGGGAGGGCTTCAGGAGCAGTTCTTC.